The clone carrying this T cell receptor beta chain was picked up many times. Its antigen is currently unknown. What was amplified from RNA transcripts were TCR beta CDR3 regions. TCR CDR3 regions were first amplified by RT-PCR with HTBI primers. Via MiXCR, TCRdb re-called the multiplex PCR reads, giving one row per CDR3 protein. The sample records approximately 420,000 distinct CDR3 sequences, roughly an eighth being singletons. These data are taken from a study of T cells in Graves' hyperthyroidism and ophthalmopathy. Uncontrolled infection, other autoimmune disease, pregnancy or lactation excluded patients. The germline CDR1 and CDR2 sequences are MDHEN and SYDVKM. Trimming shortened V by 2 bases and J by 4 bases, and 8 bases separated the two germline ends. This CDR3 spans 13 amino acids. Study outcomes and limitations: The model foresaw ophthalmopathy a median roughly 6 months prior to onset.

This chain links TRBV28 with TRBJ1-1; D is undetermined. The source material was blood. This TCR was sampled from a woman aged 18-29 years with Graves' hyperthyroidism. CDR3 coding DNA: TGTGCCAGCAGTTTAAGGAGAGCCACTGAAGCTTTCTTT. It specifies CASSLRRATEAFF.